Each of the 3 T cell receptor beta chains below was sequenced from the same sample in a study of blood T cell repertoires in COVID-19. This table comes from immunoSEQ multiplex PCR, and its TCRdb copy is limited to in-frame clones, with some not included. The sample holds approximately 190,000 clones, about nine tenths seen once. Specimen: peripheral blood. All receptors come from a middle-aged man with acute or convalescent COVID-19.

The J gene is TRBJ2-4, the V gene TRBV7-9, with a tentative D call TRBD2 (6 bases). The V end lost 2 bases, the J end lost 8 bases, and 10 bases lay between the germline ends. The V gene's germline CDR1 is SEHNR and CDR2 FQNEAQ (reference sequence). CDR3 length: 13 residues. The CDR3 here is CASSLRSGDIQYF. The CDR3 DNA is TGTGCCAGCAGCTTACGGTCGGGGGACATTCAGTACTTC.

The CDR3 protein is CASSKERTAPDTQYF. CDR3 in DNA: TGTGCCAGCAGTAAAGAGCGGACCGCTCCAGATACGCAGTATTTT. The chain joins TRBV2 to TRBJ2-3; D is possibly TRBD2 (5 bases). Germline CDR1 reads SNHLY; CDR2 reads FYNNEI. This CDR3 contains 15 residues. Trimming removed 5 bases at V and 4 bases at J, with 16 bases between.

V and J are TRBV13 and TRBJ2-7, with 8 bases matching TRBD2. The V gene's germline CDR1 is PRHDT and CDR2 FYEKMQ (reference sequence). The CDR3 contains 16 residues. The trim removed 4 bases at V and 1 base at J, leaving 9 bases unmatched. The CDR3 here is CASSSGGLADSYEQYF. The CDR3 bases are TGTGCCAGCAGCTCAGGTGGACTAGCCGATTCCTACGAGCAGTACTTC.